The sequence of this TCR beta chain was determined in a study of blood T cell repertoires in COVID-19 (dated by TCRdb to about 2020). Regarding the complete study: Samples covering the acute and convalescent phases of COVID-19 were provided by collaborators in the United States, Italy and Spain. The dataset comprised deeply sampled blood TCRbeta repertoires from subjects exposed to, actively infected with, or recovered from COVID-19. The repertoires were released in a freely available public database meant as a resource for research on the immune response to SARS-CoV-2. A de-identified subject ID, COVID-19 status, age in years and sex were almost always included in the sample metadata. Where HLA class I and class II types were available, the types were taken from metadata supplied by the sample provider, not from assay-based typing. Samples were obtained from the ongoing ImmuneRACE study (first 160 participants) and from about 1,300 subjects provided by 6 global collaborators. The material from the prospective study consisted of cDNA or gDNA derived from T cells, B-cell-depleted T cells, or PBMCs. Study-level results and caveats: How much clinical and demographic metadata was included differed by source and by participant, and the metadata was provided uncurated.

The immunoSEQ Assay, a bias-controlled multiplex PCR, was used to amplify TCRbeta CDR3 regions from genomic DNA. On the authors' methods: The number of nucleated cells in each sample was estimated by amplification of reference gene primers within the assay. To quantify the absolute abundance of each unique TCRbeta CDR3 rearrangement, sequence reads were collapsed and filtered. For each sample, productive Simpson clonality was calculated as the square root of Simpson's diversity index over productive rearrangements. TCRdb carries this immuneACCESS record with in-frame sequences only. Its versions omit some clonotypes, under half of them owing to an unresolved V gene in the studies checked, with the rest unexplained. Clone size and V and J calls were adopted from that table, with D and trimming inferred from the DNA. The sample data list about 80,000 clones, and 60% to 85% of these were observed just once. The leading ten clones occupy approximately 15% of the sample.

CDR1 and CDR2 are read off the germline V gene as SGHVS and FQNEAQ. The CDR3 runs 12 residues from the cysteine to the phenylalanine. Solely the CDR3 DNA is kept, with 36 bases framed from the first base. The V and J ends are trimmed by 4 bases and 3 bases, leaving 7 bases between them. Points on this clone: There is no known antigen for this receptor. No much larger clone is present one base from it, and per-base qualities are unavailable.

The collaborating institutions used their own protocols to collect whole blood in K2EDTA tubes. For TCRbeta analysis, collaborator samples were shipped as frozen whole blood, as isolated PBMCs, or as DNA extracted from either sample type. Sequencing was done on a sample of peripheral blood. This TCR came from a human donor in a cohort sampled during active COVID-19. The sequence is built from TRBV7-8 and TRBJ2-7; a weak D assignment points to TRBD1 (5 bases agree). The nucleotides are TGTGCCAGCAGCTCGCAGGGCTACGAGCAGTACTTC. Translated, it reads CASSSQGYEQYF.